What follows are 15 T cell receptor beta chains derived from one specimen sequenced in a study of T cells in tuberculosis. TCRdb's table, derived via immunoSEQ multiplex PCR, lists solely in-frame clones and lacks some. The table lists about 41,000 clones, about 95% of them singletons. The material sequenced was PBMCs. These receptor sequences come from a donor between 10 and 35 years old with latent tuberculosis or without tuberculosis infection.

The chain recombines TRBV4-2 with TRBJ1-3; no definite D call. V dropped 1 base and J dropped 3 bases, with 7 bases sitting between them. The CDR3 loop spans 14 amino acids. Germline V gene data show CDR1 as LGHNA and CDR2 as YNFKEQ. The CDR3 coding sequence is TGTGCCAGCAGCCAAGGGGCACTTGGAAACACCATATATTTT. Protein product: CASSQGALGNTIYF.

The chain links TRBV11-2 to TRBJ1-1; 8 positions agree with TRBD1. Germline V gene sequence: CDR1 SGHAT, CDR2 FQNNGV. This CDR3 has 14 residues. With 1 base clipped from V and 4 bases from J, the junction kept 2 bases outside the gene matches. The CDR3: CASSLAGGATEAFF. CDR3 DNA: TGTGCCAGCAGCTTAGCAGGGGGCGCCACTGAAGCTTTCTTT.

The chain employs TRBV7-2 and TRBJ2-2; TRBD2 matches at 8 bases. CDR3 size: 16 residues. J gave up 4 bases and V 3 bases, and 7 bases lay outside the gene matches. From germline, CDR1 is SGHTA and CDR2 FQGNSA. The CDR3 loop is CASSFGTRAGTGELFF. CDR3 nucleotides: TGTGCCAGCAGCTTCGGGACTAGGGCGGGCACCGGGGAGCTGTTTTTT.

The chain combines TRBV27 with TRBJ2-1, with TRBD2 matching over 12 bases. This CDR3 spans 18 amino acids. The germline gives CDR1 MNHEY, CDR2 SMNVEV (reference sequence). J lost 0 bases, V lost 2 bases, and 5 bases had no gene match. The DNA for the CDR3 is TGTGCCAGCAGTTTACGGACTAGCGGGAATAGCTCCTACAATGAGCAGTTCTTC. It codes for CASSLRTSGNSSYNEQFF.

V usage is TRBV9 and J usage is TRBJ1-1, with D possibly matching TRBD1 (5 bases). Trimming took off 0 bases at V and 1 base at J, with 10 bases between the two ends. From germline, CDR1 is SGDLS and CDR2 YYNGEE. The CDR3 spans 15 residues. The CDR3 loop reads CASSVDHRRNTEAFF. The CDR3 nucleotides read TGTGCCAGCAGCGTAGACCACAGGAGGAACACTGAAGCTTTCTTT.

This clone has a single count. J is TRBJ1-2 and V is TRBV4-2; tentatively, D is TRBD1 (5 bases). Trimming shortened V by 4 bases and J by 1 base, and 22 bases separated the two germline ends. Germline CDR1 LGHNA, CDR2 YNFKEQ. The CDR3 loop spans 18 amino acids. In nucleotides, the CDR3 is TGTGCCAGCAGCCGAATAGACAGAAGCACTTCCCTTAACTATGGCTACACCTTC. It codes for CASSRIDRSTSLNYGYTF.

The CDR3 DNA is TGTGCCAGCGGATTGGACAGAGATCAGCCCCAGCATTTT. This gives the protein CASGLDRDQPQHF. The genes are TRBV6-1 and TRBJ1-5; tentative D call: TRBD1 (6 bases). The CDR3 extends over 13 amino acids. V lost 8 bases to trimming and J lost 5 bases, with 13 bases between them. Germline-derived CDR1 and CDR2 are MNHNS and SASEGT.

The V and J genes are TRBV11-2 and TRBJ1-1; D remains ambiguous. V shed 3 bases and J shed 1 base, with 6 bases lying between them. The CDR3 has 13 amino acids. CDR1 and CDR2 from the germline V gene are SGHAT and FQNNGV. This CDR3 is CASSFLRNTEAFF. The DNA for the CDR3 is TGTGCCAGCAGCTTTCTTAGGAACACTGAAGCTTTCTTT.

The V gene is TRBV5-1, the J gene TRBJ2-7; 14 bases line up with TRBD2. V shed 4 bases and J 6 bases; nucleotides not matched to a gene: 9. Germline V gene data show CDR1 as SGHRS and CDR2 as YFSETQ. This CDR3 region has 16 residues. CDR3 DNA: TGCGCCAGCAGCCCGGGGGGACTAGCGGGGGCGGGCGAGCAGTACTTC. Translation gives CASSPGGLAGAGEQYF.

The rearrangement uses TRBV5-6 and TRBJ2-3; 11 nucleotides line up with TRBD2. The germline CDR1 and CDR2 sequences are SGHDT and YYEEEE. The CDR3 is 18 amino acids. V dropped 4 bases and J dropped 2; count of bases not matched to a gene: 12. CDR3 nucleotide sequence: TGTGCCAGCAGCCCGTTCCCGGGACTAGCGGACTTCACAGATACGCAGTATTTT. It encodes CASSPFPGLADFTDTQYF.

This rearrangement joins TRBV2 to TRBJ2-5, with a tentative D call TRBD2 (6 bases). Trimming stripped 5 bases from V and 6 bases from J, with 25 bases between. Germline-derived CDR1 and CDR2 are SNHLY and FYNNEI. The CDR3 is 17 residues long. The CDR3 sequence: CASSYHGDSYSAKTQYF. Here the CDR3 DNA reads TGTGCCAGCAGTTACCACGGGGACTCCTACTCCGCCAAGACCCAGTACTTC.

The rearrangement uses TRBV6-5 and TRBJ2-2, with D possibly TRBD2 on 6 matching bases. With 6 bases removed from V and 4 bases from J, the gap between germline ends came to 12 bases. Germline V lookup: CDR1 MNHEY, CDR2 SVGAGI. The CDR3 sequence is 14 residues long. CDR3 region: CASRTGVPTGELFF. DNA of the CDR3: TGTGCCAGCAGAACGGGGGTCCCCACCGGGGAGCTGTTTTTT.

This chain uses TRBV19 with TRBJ2-5, with D hard to call. V lost 4 bases, J lost 5 bases, and 14 bases lay in between. The CDR3 sequence is 14 residues long. The germline V gene encodes CDR1 LNHDA and CDR2 SQIVND (reference sequence). CDR3 in DNA: TGTGCCAGTAGTAGTTGGGTTAGCTGGGAGACCCAGTACTTC. Residues: CASSSWVSWETQYF.

The CDR3 spells CASSADRKETQYF. The DNA of the CDR3 is TGTGCCAGCAGTGCAGACAGAAAAGAGACCCAGTACTTC. The chain uses TRBV2 and TRBJ2-5; a possible D gene is TRBD1 (5 bases). Trimming removed 4 bases from V and 3 bases from J, with 9 bases in between. CDR3 length equals 13 residues. The germline CDR1 and CDR2 sequences are SNHLY and FYNNEI.

The chain recombines TRBV9 with TRBJ2-1; 9 bases agree with TRBD1. The CDR3 has 15 residues. The germline V gene has CDR1 SGDLS and CDR2 YYNGEE. V lost 2 bases, J lost 2 bases, and 2 bases stayed unmatched. The CDR3 DNA follows: TGTGCCAGCAGCGTTGGACAGGGGCCCTACAATGAGCAGTTCTTC. Encoded protein: CASSVGQGPYNEQFF.